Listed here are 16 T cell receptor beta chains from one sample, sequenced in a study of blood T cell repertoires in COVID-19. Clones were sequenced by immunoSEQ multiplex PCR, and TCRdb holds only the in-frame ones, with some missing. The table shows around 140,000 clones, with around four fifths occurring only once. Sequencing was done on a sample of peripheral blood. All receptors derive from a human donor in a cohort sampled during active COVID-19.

DNA of the CDR3: TGTGCCAGCAGCTTATACGGGGCCGGGGAGCTGTTTTTT. As protein: CASSLYGAGELFF. This chain joins TRBV5-6 and TRBJ2-2; a weak D match, TRBD2 (5 bases). CDR1 SGHDT and CDR2 YYEEEE come from the germline V gene. The CDR3 has 13 residues. Trimming removed 2 bases from V and 6 bases from J, with 8 bases in between. Looking up the rest from reference TRBV5-6 and TRBJ2-2 gives the full variable domain: DAGVTQSPTHLIKTRGQQVTLRCSPKSGHDTVSWYQQALGQGPQFIFQYYEEEERQRGNFPDRFSGHQFPNYSSELNVNALLLGDSALYLCASSLYGAGELFFGEGSRLTVL.

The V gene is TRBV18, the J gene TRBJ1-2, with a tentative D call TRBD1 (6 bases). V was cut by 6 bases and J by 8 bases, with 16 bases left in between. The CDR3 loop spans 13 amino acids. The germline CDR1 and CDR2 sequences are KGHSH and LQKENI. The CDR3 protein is CASSSTGNQGYTF. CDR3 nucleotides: TGTGCCAGCTCGTCCACAGGGAATCAGGGCTACACCTTC.

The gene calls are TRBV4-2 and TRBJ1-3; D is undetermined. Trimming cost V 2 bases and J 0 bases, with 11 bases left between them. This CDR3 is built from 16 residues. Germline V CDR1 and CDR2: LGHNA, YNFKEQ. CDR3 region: CASSQSAGYSGNTIYF. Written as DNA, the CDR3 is TGTGCCAGCAGCCAAAGTGCAGGATACTCTGGAAACACCATATATTTT.

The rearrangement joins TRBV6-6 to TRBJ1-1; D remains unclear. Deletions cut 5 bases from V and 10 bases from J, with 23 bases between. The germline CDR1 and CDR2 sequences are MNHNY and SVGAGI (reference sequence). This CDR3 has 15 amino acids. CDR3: CASSRTRATPEGAFF. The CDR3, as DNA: TGTGCCAGCAGTCGCACACGGGCCACCCCAGAGGGAGCTTTCTTT.

DNA of the CDR3: TGTGCCAGCAGCGCTCAGACGGTGGAGACAGATACGCAGTATTTT. It specifies CASSAQTVETDTQYF. This chain links TRBV3-1 (or the pseudogene TRBV3-2) with TRBJ2-3, with no clear D. Germline assignment: CDR1 LGHDT and CDR2 YNNKEL (reference sequence). There are 15 residues in the CDR3. Trimming cost V 5 bases and J 3 bases, with 15 bases left between them.

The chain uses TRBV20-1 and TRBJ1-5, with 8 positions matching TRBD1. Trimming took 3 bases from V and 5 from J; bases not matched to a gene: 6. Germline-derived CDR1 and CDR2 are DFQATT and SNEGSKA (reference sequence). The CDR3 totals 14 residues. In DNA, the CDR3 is TGCAGTGCTAGTGCAGGGGGCGGCTATCAGCCCCAGCATTTT. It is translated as CSASAGGGYQPQHF.

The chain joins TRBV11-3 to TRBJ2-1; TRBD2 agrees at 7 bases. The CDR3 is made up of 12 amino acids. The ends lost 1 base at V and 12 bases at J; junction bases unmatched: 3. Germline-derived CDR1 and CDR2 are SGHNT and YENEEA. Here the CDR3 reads CASSLGTGGQFF. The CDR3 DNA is TGTGCCAGCAGCTTAGGGACGGGGGGGCAGTTCTTC.

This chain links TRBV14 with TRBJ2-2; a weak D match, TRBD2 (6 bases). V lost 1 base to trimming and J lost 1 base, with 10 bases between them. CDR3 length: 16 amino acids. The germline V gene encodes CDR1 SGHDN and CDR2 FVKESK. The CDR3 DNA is TGTGCCAGCAGCCAAGCCACTAGCTTGAACACCGGGGAGCTGTTTTTT. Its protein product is CASSQATSLNTGELFF. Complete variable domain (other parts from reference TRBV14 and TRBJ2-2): EAGVTQFPSHSVIEKGQTVTLRCDPISGHDNLYWYRRVMGKEIKFLLHFVKESKQDESGMPNNRFLAERTGGTYSTLKVQPAELEDSGVYFCASSQATSLNTGELFFGEGSRLTVL.

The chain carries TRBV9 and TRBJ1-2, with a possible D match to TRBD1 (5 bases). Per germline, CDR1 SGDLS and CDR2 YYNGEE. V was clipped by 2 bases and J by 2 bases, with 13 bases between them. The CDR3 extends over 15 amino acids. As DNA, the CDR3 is TGTGCCAGCAGCGTCGACAGTGCCGCGAACTATGGCTACACCTTC. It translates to CASSVDSAANYGYTF.

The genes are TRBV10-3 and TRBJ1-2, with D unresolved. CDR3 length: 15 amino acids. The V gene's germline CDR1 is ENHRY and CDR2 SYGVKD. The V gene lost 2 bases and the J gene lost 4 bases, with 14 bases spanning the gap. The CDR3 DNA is TGTGCCATCAGTGAGAGCGGAGGGAGGGCCTATGGCTACACCTTC. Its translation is CAISESGGRAYGYTF.

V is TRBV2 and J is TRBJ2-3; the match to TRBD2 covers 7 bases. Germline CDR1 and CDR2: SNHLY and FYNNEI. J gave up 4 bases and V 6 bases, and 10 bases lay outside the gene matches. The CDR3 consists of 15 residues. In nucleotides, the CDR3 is TGTGCCAGCAGACGGACTAGTGTTGTGGCAGATACGCAGTATTTT. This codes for CASRRTSVVADTQYF.

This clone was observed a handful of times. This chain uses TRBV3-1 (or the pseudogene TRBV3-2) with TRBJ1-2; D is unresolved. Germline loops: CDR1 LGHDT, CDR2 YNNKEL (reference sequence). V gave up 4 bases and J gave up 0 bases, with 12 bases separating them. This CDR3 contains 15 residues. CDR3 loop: CASSPLSRTNYGYTF. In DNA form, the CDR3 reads TGTGCCAGCAGCCCCCTATCGAGAACTAACTATGGCTACACCTTC.

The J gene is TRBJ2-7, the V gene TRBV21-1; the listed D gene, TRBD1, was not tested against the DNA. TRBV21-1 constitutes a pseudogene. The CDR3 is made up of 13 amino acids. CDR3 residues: CASSPTLIYEQYV. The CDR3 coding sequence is TGTGCCAGCAGCCCGACATTGATATACGAGCAGTACGTC.

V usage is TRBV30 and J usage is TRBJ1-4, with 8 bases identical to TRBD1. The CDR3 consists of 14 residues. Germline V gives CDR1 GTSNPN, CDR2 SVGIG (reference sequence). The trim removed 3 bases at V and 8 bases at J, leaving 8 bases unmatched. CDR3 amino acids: CAWSATGGNEKLFF. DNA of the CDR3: TGTGCCTGGAGCGCTACAGGGGGGAACGAAAAACTGTTTTTT.

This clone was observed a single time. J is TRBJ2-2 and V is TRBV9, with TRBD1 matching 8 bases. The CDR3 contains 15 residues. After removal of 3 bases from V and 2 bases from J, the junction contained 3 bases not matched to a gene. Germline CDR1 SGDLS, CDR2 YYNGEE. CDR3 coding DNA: TGTGCCAGCAGCGGGACAGGGTATAACACCGGGGAGCTGTTTTTT. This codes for CASSGTGYNTGELFF.

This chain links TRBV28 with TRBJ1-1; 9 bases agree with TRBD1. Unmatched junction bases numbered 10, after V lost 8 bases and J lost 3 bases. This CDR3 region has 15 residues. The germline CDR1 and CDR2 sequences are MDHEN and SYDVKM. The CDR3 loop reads CASGGQGKSYTEAFF. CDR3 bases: TGTGCCAGCGGGGGACAGGGAAAGAGTTACACTGAAGCTTTCTTT.